This passage covers 29 T cell receptor beta chains from one sample sequenced in a study of blood T cells in healthy people across ages. The authors ran a second PCR of about 7 to 11 cycles using a sample-barcoded 5' primer and a J-beta primer mix. TCRdb re-called the 5' RACE reads through MiXCR, storing one row per CDR3 protein. Seen here are about a million distinct CDR3 sequences, 45% to 50% observed once, and the top ten hold around an eighth. Specimen: blood. The receptors were gathered from a man aged 25 to 45 in good health.

The rearrangement links TRBV4-2 to TRBJ2-2; 10 bases agree with TRBD2. The junction had 5 bases not matched to a gene; V was cut back by 2 bases and J by 5 bases. CDR1 is LGHNA and CDR2 is YNFKEQ in the germline V gene. The CDR3 has 16 residues. In DNA form, the CDR3 reads TGTGCCAGCAGCCAACCCCCTAGCGGGGGTACCGGGGAGCTGTTTTTT. Protein: CASSQPPSGGTGELFF.

This rearrangement joins TRBV12-3 or TRBV12-4 to TRBJ2-1; no firm D call. The CDR3 consists of 15 residues. Deletions cut 3 bases from V and 0 bases from J, with 9 bases between. CDR3 sequence (DNA): TGTGCCAGCAGTTTGGACGGATACTCCTACAATGAGCAGTTCTTC. It specifies CASSLDGYSYNEQFF.

The CDR3 spells CSAPPDGYNEQFF. In DNA, the CDR3 is TGCAGTGCCCCACCGGACGGATACAATGAGCAGTTCTTC. This chain connects TRBV20-1 to TRBJ2-1; D remains unclear. Germline CDR1 is DFQATT and CDR2 is SNEGSKA (reference sequence). CDR3 length: 13 residues. The V gene lost 6 bases and the J gene lost 4 bases, with 13 bases spanning the gap.

The chain is built from TRBV12-3 or TRBV12-4 and TRBJ1-2; D might be TRBD1 (5 bases). This CDR3 is 16 amino acids long. V shed 5 bases and J shed 0 bases, with 16 bases lying between them. The CDR3: CASSPALGQANYGYTF. The CDR3 DNA follows: TGTGCCAGCAGTCCCGCCCTTGGACAAGCTAACTATGGCTACACCTTC.

This clonotype was seen a few times. The chain carries TRBV10-3 and TRBJ2-7; 8 nucleotides match TRBD1. The CDR3 is made up of 13 amino acids. V lost 7 bases to trimming and J lost 0 bases; unmatched junction nucleotides: 2. Germline values: CDR1 ENHRY, CDR2 SYGVKD. CDR3 region: CAIKQGDSYEQYF. The CDR3 DNA reads TGTGCCATCAAACAGGGGGACTCCTACGAGCAGTACTTC.

The chain is built from TRBV5-4 and TRBJ1-2, with D tentatively TRBD1 (6 bases). The germline V and J ends were trimmed by 2 bases and 8 bases, with 13 bases remaining between them. Germline V lookup: CDR1 SGHNT, CDR2 YYREEE (reference sequence). This CDR3 is 13 amino acids long. The DNA of the CDR3 is TGTGCCAGCAGCTTCTTGGAGGGGGTCGGCTACACCTTC. Translated: CASSFLEGVGYTF.

The chain carries TRBV6-5 and TRBJ1-2; D is unclear. Germline CDR1 reads MNHEY; CDR2 reads SVGAGI. The V gene lost 6 bases and the J gene lost 0 bases, with 14 bases spanning the gap. There are 15 residues in the CDR3. DNA for the CDR3: TGTGCCAGCAGCCCTACTCTACCAGCTAACTATGGCTACACCTTC. It yields the protein CASSPTLPANYGYTF.

This clonotype was picked up a small number of times. This chain joins TRBV29-1 and TRBJ2-3, with D possibly being TRBD1 (5 bases). V was cut by 4 bases and J by 2 bases, with 10 bases left in between. The CDR3 runs to 13 residues. Per the germline V gene, CDR1 is SQVTM and CDR2 is ANQGSEA. CDR3 DNA sequence: TGCAGCGTTGCCGGCAGGGTCACAGATACGCAGTATTTT. Protein: CSVAGRVTDTQYF.

This clonotype was detected a few times. V is TRBV5-1 and J is TRBJ2-7; 12 bases align to TRBD1. The CDR3 is made up of 16 amino acids. The germline CDR1 and CDR2 sequences are SGHRS and YFSETQ. V trimming: 4 bases; J trimming: 2 bases; junction bases outside the gene matches: 7. The CDR3 loop is CASSGTGGQIAYEQYF. The DNA for the CDR3 is TGCGCCAGCAGCGGGACAGGGGGCCAGATTGCCTACGAGCAGTACTTC.

The J gene is TRBJ2-5, the V gene TRBV4-1; the match to TRBD2 covers 10 bases. The V segment lost 4 bases and the J segment 8 bases; nucleotides outside the gene matches: 10. The CDR3 runs to 15 residues. From germline, CDR1 is MGHRA and CDR2 YSYEKL. CDR3 residues: CASSLLAGEGKTQYF. Here the CDR3 DNA reads TGCGCCAGCAGCCTCCTAGCGGGGGAAGGAAAAACCCAGTACTTC.

This chain connects TRBV7-9 to TRBJ2-1, with 9 bases lining up with TRBD1. Trimming removed 5 bases from V and 4 bases from J; junction bases left unmatched: 6. There are 15 residues in the CDR3. Per the germline V gene, CDR1 is SEHNR and CDR2 is FQNEAQ (reference sequence). The CDR3, as DNA: TGTGCCAGCAGCAGGAGGACAGGGGAGTACAATGAGCAGTTCTTC. Its protein product is CASSRRTGEYNEQFF.

The chain carries TRBV4-1 and TRBJ1-4; perhaps TRBD1 as D (6 bases). Between the trimmed V and J ends, which lost 1 base and 6 bases, there was a span of 15 bases. The CDR3 sequence is 16 residues long. CDR1 and CDR2 from the germline V gene are MGHRA and YSYEKL. The DNA for the CDR3 is TGCGCCAGCAGCCAAGGAACACAGGGAAATTATGAAAAACTGTTTTTT. Amino acids: CASSQGTQGNYEKLFF.

J is TRBJ2-5 and V is TRBV5-1; 11 positions agree with TRBD2. Trimming cost V 1 base and J 11 bases; bases outside gene matches: 16. There are 17 residues in the CDR3. From germline, CDR1 is SGHRS and CDR2 YFSETQ. In DNA, the CDR3 is TGCGCCAGCAGCTTGCTCCCGACTAGCGGGACGGGTGGTGAGCAGTACTTC. Protein: CASSLLPTSGTGGEQYF.

The chain's CDR3 is CASSPPGGGNEQYF. The DNA of the CDR3 is TGTGCCAGCAGTCCTCCGGGAGGCGGAAACGAGCAGTACTTC. The chain carries TRBV27 and TRBJ2-5; TRBD2 aligns across 7 bases. Judging by the DNA end, TRBJ2-7 fits better; the J call may be wrong. Germline CDR1 reads MNHEY; CDR2 reads SMNVEV (reference sequence). The CDR3 totals 14 residues.

The genes are TRBV7-2 and TRBJ2-7, with D tentatively TRBD2 (6 bases). Germline CDR1 is SGHTA and CDR2 is FQGNSA. With 6 bases removed from V and 0 bases from J, the gap between germline ends came to 9 bases. The CDR3 consists of 13 residues. The CDR3: CASRLASSYEQYF. Written as DNA, the CDR3 is TGTGCCAGCAGACTAGCCAGCTCCTACGAGCAGTACTTC.

This chain links TRBV6-6 with TRBJ2-7; D is possibly TRBD1 (5 bases). The ends were cut back, 3 bases at V and 3 bases at J, with 12 bases in the middle. CDR1 MNHNY and CDR2 SVGAGI come from the germline V gene (reference sequence). This CDR3 region has 14 residues. The CDR3 sequence: CASSYGSGIYEQYF. The CDR3 DNA reads TGTGCCAGCAGTTATGGATCAGGGATCTACGAGCAGTACTTC.

This chain connects TRBV7-2 to TRBJ2-7; TRBD2 might be the D (5 bases). Germline CDR1 and CDR2: SGHTA and FQGNSA. The V and J ends lost 1 base and 7 bases respectively, with 17 bases between them. The CDR3 has 15 amino acids. The CDR3 DNA is TGTGCCAGCAGCTTAGGAGCGGTTACCTACAATGAGCAGTACTTC. Encoded protein: CASSLGAVTYNEQYF.

The rearrangement joins TRBV20-1 to TRBJ1-2, with D hard to call. This CDR3 is 13 amino acids long. Per germline, CDR1 DFQATT and CDR2 SNEGSKA (reference sequence). V dropped 3 bases and J dropped 6 bases, with 14 bases sitting between them. CDR3 sequence reads: CSASRRGVDGYTF. CDR3 nucleotide sequence: TGCAGTGCTAGTCGGCGTGGGGTCGATGGCTACACCTTC.

The chain has TRBV6-5 and TRBJ2-7, with TRBD1 matching over 8 bases. The CDR3 has 14 residues. With V trimmed by 0 bases and J by 7 bases, 5 bases remained unmatched. Germline CDR1 and CDR2: MNHEY and SVGAGI. CDR3 sequence (DNA): TGTGCCAGCAGTTACTCTAGGACAGGGTATGAGCAGTACTTC. It encodes CASSYSRTGYEQYF.

In this sample, this clonotype turned up a few times. The rearrangement joins TRBV6-1 to TRBJ2-7, with D uncertain. V was trimmed by 5 bases and J by 1 base, leaving 9 bases between them. The length of the CDR3 is 13 residues. CDR1 and CDR2 (germline): MNHNS, SASEGT. DNA for the CDR3: TGTGCCAGCAGTTCGGATCAATCCTACGAGCAGTACTTC. The encoded protein is CASSSDQSYEQYF.

V is TRBV2 and J is TRBJ2-3; 9 nucleotides agree with TRBD2. The V segment lost 10 bases and the J segment 0 bases; nucleotides outside the gene matches: 17. The CDR3 loop spans 18 amino acids. Germline V gives CDR1 SNHLY, CDR2 FYNNEI. The CDR3 loop reads CANIPRAASGTSTDTQYF. DNA for the CDR3: TGTGCCAACATCCCCCGGGCGGCTAGCGGGACTAGCACAGATACGCAGTATTTT. Filled out from reference TRBV2 and TRBJ2-3, the complete variable domain reads EPEVTQTPSHQVTQMGQEVILRCVPISNHLYFYWYRQILGQKVEFLVSFYNNEISEKSEIFDDQFSVERPDGSNFTLKIRSTKLEDSAMYFCANIPRAASGTSTDTQYFGPGTRLTVL.

This clonotype was seen more than once but under ten times. This chain uses TRBV5-6 with TRBJ2-4, with TRBD2 as a possible D gene (5 bases). The assigned J gene may be wrong: the sequence end matches TRBJ2-7 better. Germline V gene data show CDR1 as SGHDT and CDR2 as YYEEEE. The CDR3 covers 14 residues. CDR3 residues: CASSLDGLTYEQYF. CDR3 DNA sequence: TGTGCCAGCAGCTTGGATGGACTCACCTACGAGCAGTACTTC.

This clonotype appeared a few times. The V and J genes are TRBV27 and TRBJ2-7; 10 bases agree with TRBD1. This CDR3 has 16 residues. Germline V gives CDR1 MNHEY, CDR2 SMNVEV (reference sequence). With V trimmed by 6 bases and J by 1 base, 9 bases remained unmatched. The CDR3 DNA is TGTGCCAGCAGAACAGACAGGGGGCTCAGATCCTACGAGCAGTACTTC. It codes for CASRTDRGLRSYEQYF.

In DNA form, the CDR3 reads TGTGCCAGCAGTTTTAGGGGCTTAGGGGCCAACGTCCTGACTTTC. Its protein is CASSFRGLGANVLTF. This rearrangement joins TRBV28 to TRBJ2-6; possibly TRBD1 for D (5 bases). The CDR3 contains 15 residues. V lost 3 bases and J 4 bases, leaving 10 bases between the germline ends. The germline CDR1 and CDR2 sequences are MDHEN and SYDVKM.

The rearrangement uses TRBV11-2 and TRBJ2-4; D might be TRBD1 (5 bases). Deletions cut 5 bases from V and 0 bases from J, with 20 bases between. The germline V gene encodes CDR1 SGHAT and CDR2 FQNNGV. CDR3 size: 18 residues. CDR3 sequence (DNA): TGTGCCAGCAGCCCCCGGGCAGGGATACTCGTAGCCAAAAACATTCAGTACTTC. This encodes CASSPRAGILVAKNIQYF.

V is TRBV12-3 or TRBV12-4 and J is TRBJ2-7; no clear D gene. V dropped 3 bases and J dropped 0 bases, with 12 bases sitting between them. This CDR3 comprises 15 residues. In DNA form, the CDR3 reads TGTGCCAGCAGTTTTTACGGAGATCCCTCCTACGAGCAGTACTTC. Translated, it gives CASSFYGDPSYEQYF.

This clonotype appeared a few times. The genes are TRBV28 and TRBJ2-3, with unresolved D. V was clipped by 6 bases and J by 7 bases, with 11 bases between them. Germline lookup yields CDR1 MDHEN and CDR2 SYDVKM. This CDR3 contains 12 residues. Here the CDR3 DNA reads TGTGCCAGCAGCCCCTTGATCCATACGCAGTATTTT. Translating gives CASSPLIHTQYF.

CDR3 sequence (DNA): TGTGCCAGCAGTGAAAACGTCGACTACGAGCAGTACTTC. It encodes CASSENVDYEQYF. J is TRBJ2-7 and V is TRBV6-1; D call uncertain. Germline loops: CDR1 MNHNS, CDR2 SASEGT. The CDR3 has 13 amino acids. The germline V and J ends were trimmed by 2 bases and 3 bases, with 8 bases remaining between them.

This clonotype was detected many times. The V and J genes are TRBV28 and TRBJ2-3; the D gene is possibly TRBD1 (7 bases). V was pared by 1 base and J by 4 bases, with 18 bases between. CDR3 length: 17 residues. Germline values: CDR1 MDHEN, CDR2 SYDVKM. In nucleotides, the CDR3 is TGTGCCAGCAGTTTATTTGGGCAGGGGGGTGGACCAGATACGCAGTATTTT. Its translation: CASSLFGQGGGPDTQYF.